The rows below give T cell receptor beta chains drawn from one sample of a study of T cell repertoires in aging, cancer and after chemotherapy. MiXCR was run by TCRdb on the multiplex PCR reads, yielding one entry per CDR3 protein. The data show some 8,100 distinct CDR3 sequences, more than 50% seen once. Material: blood. Every receptor here comes from a human donor in good health. The CDR3 runs from the conserved cysteine through the conserved F or W. Each record gives: J gene, D gene, V gene, clone size, CDR3 DNA, CDR3 protein. The D gene is left open where the match is weak. Clone size is shown for a subset of rows, as once, few, many or a class of expanded clone.

j_gene: TRBJ1-4; d_gene: TRBD1; v_gene: TRBV19; abundance: few; CDR3nt: TGTGCCCAACCGGGACAGGGGAACTCTATCCGTTTAGGAAAACTGTTTTTT; CDR3aa: CAQPGQGNSIRLGKLFF
j_gene: TRBJ1-1; d_gene: NA; v_gene: TRBV5-4; abundance: NA; CDR3nt: TGTGCCAGCAGCTTGGTTGGGGGGCCGGAAGCTTTCTTT; CDR3aa: CASSLVGGPEAFF
j_gene: TRBJ2-2; d_gene: NA; v_gene: TRBV19; abundance: NA; CDR3nt: TGTGCCAGTAGTATAGTCCCGCAAGGAGGGGAGCTGTTTTTT; CDR3aa: CASSIVPQGGELFF
j_gene: TRBJ2-3; d_gene: NA; v_gene: TRBV6-5; abundance: NA; CDR3nt: TGTGCCAGCAGTTACCTTGGGGGAGATACGCAGTATTTT; CDR3aa: CASSYLGGDTQYF
j_gene: TRBJ1-5; d_gene: NA; v_gene: TRBV19; abundance: few; CDR3nt: TGTGCCAGTAGCGACGGAGCACCCTGGGGGGCGAGCAATCAGCCCCAGCATTTT; CDR3aa: CASSDGAPWGASNQPQHF
j_gene: TRBJ2-6; d_gene: NA; v_gene: TRBV30; abundance: NA; CDR3nt: TGTGCCTGGAGTGTAGCTGGGGCCAACGTCCTGACTTTC; CDR3aa: CAWSVAGANVLTF
j_gene: TRBJ2-3; d_gene: TRBD2; v_gene: TRBV6-5; abundance: few; CDR3nt: TGTGCCAGCAGTTACTCCTCCGGGGGGGGCGCAGATACGCAGTATTTT; CDR3aa: CASSYSSGGGADTQYF
j_gene: TRBJ2-7; d_gene: TRBD2; v_gene: TRBV6-5; abundance: once; CDR3nt: TGTGCCAGCAGTACGGGACTAGCGGGGGTATACGAGCAGTACTTC; CDR3aa: CASSTGLAGVYEQYF
j_gene: TRBJ1-2; d_gene: TRBD1; v_gene: TRBV19; abundance: few; CDR3nt: TGTGCCAGCCACCACCGGGACAGTTTAGGCTACACCTTC; CDR3aa: CASHHRDSLGYTF
j_gene: TRBJ2-3; d_gene: NA; v_gene: TRBV6-1; abundance: NA; CDR3nt: TGTGCCAGCAGTAGCCGGACTAGCACAGATACGCAGTATTTT; CDR3aa: CASSSRTSTDTQYF
j_gene: TRBJ1-3; d_gene: NA; v_gene: TRBV18; abundance: NA; CDR3nt: TGTGCCAGCTCGCCTACAGGGTATGAAAACACCATATATTTT; CDR3aa: CASSPTGYENTIYF
j_gene: TRBJ2-7; d_gene: NA; v_gene: TRBV12-3/TRBV12-4; abundance: NA; CDR3nt: TGTGCCAGCAGTGACCGGGACGGGCTCACGGAGGACTTC; CDR3aa: CASSDRDGLTEDF
j_gene: TRBJ1-2; d_gene: NA; v_gene: TRBV6-5; abundance: NA; CDR3nt: TGTGCCGGCAGTTACCTTGGCGGCTACACCTTC; CDR3aa: CAGSYLGGYTF
j_gene: TRBJ1-1; d_gene: NA; v_gene: TRBV19; abundance: once; CDR3nt: TGTGCCAGTAGTCTCACACCCGGCCCCACTGAAGCTTTCTTT; CDR3aa: CASSLTPGPTEAFF
j_gene: TRBJ2-3; d_gene: NA; v_gene: TRBV6-5; abundance: NA; CDR3nt: TGTGCCAGCAGGTATCCTCTTTGGGGAGGTAGCACAGATACGCAGTATTTT; CDR3aa: CASRYPLWGGSTDTQYF
j_gene: TRBJ2-5; d_gene: NA; v_gene: TRBV27; abundance: few; CDR3nt: TGTGCCAGCAGTCCCTCCCGAGAGACCCAGTACTTC; CDR3aa: CASSPSRETQYF
j_gene: TRBJ2-2; d_gene: NA; v_gene: TRBV19; abundance: few; CDR3nt: TGTACCAAGGGGTCGGGGGAGCTGTTTTTT; CDR3aa: CTKGSGELFF
j_gene: TRBJ2-7; d_gene: TRBD1; v_gene: TRBV5-5; abundance: NA; CDR3nt: TGTGCCAGCAGCTCGAGGGACAGGCCGGTCCCCTACGAGCAGTACTTC; CDR3aa: CASSSRDRPVPYEQYF
j_gene: TRBJ1-4; d_gene: NA; v_gene: TRBV30; abundance: NA; CDR3nt: TGTGCCTCGGATTCAACTAATGAAAAACTGTTTTTT; CDR3aa: CASDSTNEKLFF
j_gene: TRBJ2-3; d_gene: TRBD2; v_gene: TRBV6-2/TRBV6-3; abundance: NA; CDR3nt: TGTGCCAGCAGTCTAGCGGGAGTATGCGGCACAGATACGCAGTATTTT; CDR3aa: CASSLAGVCGTDTQYF
j_gene: TRBJ1-1; d_gene: NA; v_gene: TRBV5-4; abundance: once; CDR3nt: TGTGCCAGCAGCTGGGGGTCTGGGACTGAAGCTTTCTTT; CDR3aa: CASSWGSGTEAFF
j_gene: TRBJ2-1; d_gene: NA; v_gene: TRBV29-1; abundance: NA; CDR3nt: TGCAGCGTTGTCCGCAGGGGTGTAATTCACCGATATGAGCAGTTCTTC; CDR3aa: CSVVRRGVIHRYEQFF
j_gene: TRBJ2-7; d_gene: TRBD1; v_gene: TRBV6-1; abundance: NA; CDR3nt: TGTGCCAGCACAATTGGACAGGGTGCCTTCTACGAGCAGTACTTC; CDR3aa: CASTIGQGAFYEQYF
j_gene: TRBJ1-5; d_gene: NA; v_gene: TRBV30; abundance: NA; CDR3nt: TGTGCCTGGAGTCGGGGTACGGGCAATCAGCCCCAGCATTTT; CDR3aa: CAWSRGTGNQPQHF
j_gene: TRBJ2-7; d_gene: TRBD2; v_gene: TRBV5-6; abundance: NA; CDR3nt: TGTGCCAGCAGCTCAGGACTAGCGGGAGGTTGGTACGAGCAGTACTTC; CDR3aa: CASSSGLAGGWYEQYF
j_gene: TRBJ2-1; d_gene: NA; v_gene: TRBV15; abundance: NA; CDR3nt: TGTGCCACCAGCAGAGATATTGGCCAGCGTCCCCCTTACAATGAGCAGTTCTTC; CDR3aa: CATSRDIGQRPPYNEQFF
j_gene: TRBJ2-3; d_gene: TRBD1; v_gene: TRBV10-3; abundance: NA; CDR3nt: TGTGCCATCAGTGAGGGACAGGGGGGCACAGATACGCAGTATTTT; CDR3aa: CAISEGQGGTDTQYF
j_gene: TRBJ1-6; d_gene: NA; v_gene: TRBV5-6; abundance: NA; CDR3nt: TGTGCCAGCAGCCCGGGGGCAGGGATTAATTCACCCCTCCACTTT; CDR3aa: CASSPGAGINSPLHF
j_gene: TRBJ1-3; d_gene: NA; v_gene: TRBV14; abundance: NA; CDR3nt: TGTGCCAGCAGCGACGATTTTATGGGCCTACTTGGAAACACCATATATTTT; CDR3aa: CASSDDFMGLLGNTIYF
j_gene: TRBJ1-1; d_gene: NA; v_gene: TRBV30; abundance: NA; CDR3nt: TGTGCCAGTAGTAGTCTTCGGGGGGGCACTGAAGCTTTCTTT; CDR3aa: CASSSLRGGTEAFF
j_gene: TRBJ2-7; d_gene: NA; v_gene: TRBV28; abundance: NA; CDR3nt: TGTGCCAGCACCCGATCTGGCAGATCGTACGAGCAGTACTTC; CDR3aa: CASTRSGRSYEQYF
j_gene: TRBJ1-5; d_gene: NA; v_gene: TRBV18; abundance: NA; CDR3nt: TGTGCCAGCTCGCTCACCCGAGTGGGGTCAGGTCAGCCCCAGCATTTT; CDR3aa: CASSLTRVGSGQPQHF
j_gene: TRBJ2-5; d_gene: NA; v_gene: TRBV4-3; abundance: few; CDR3nt: TGCGCCAGCAGCCAAGATCTAGGCGGGGTGGTGGAGACCCAGTACTTC; CDR3aa: CASSQDLGGVVETQYF
j_gene: TRBJ2-3; d_gene: NA; v_gene: TRBV20-1; abundance: NA; CDR3nt: TGCAGTGCTAGAGTTAGGACCGCGGCAGATACGCAGTATTTT; CDR3aa: CSARVRTAADTQYF
j_gene: TRBJ2-3; d_gene: NA; v_gene: TRBV13; abundance: few; CDR3nt: TGTGCCAGCAGCCCAAAGGGCACAGATACGCAGTATTTT; CDR3aa: CASSPKGTDTQYF